Below, one TCR beta chain is given with its context. This sample is part of a study of blood T cell repertoires in COVID-19. CDR3 length equals 14 residues. CDR1 SGHRS and CDR2 YFSETQ come from the germline V gene. V lost 5 bases and J 4 bases, leaving 13 bases between the germline ends. Profiling relied on immunoSEQ multiplex PCR, and the TCRdb table lists in-frame clones only, not all of them. The sample lists 50,000 to 70,000 clones, about four fifths occurring once. This receptor was identified in a man between 65 and 85 years old with active COVID-19. V gene TRBV5-1 combines with J gene TRBJ2-1; tentatively, D is TRBD1 (6 bases). The source material was peripheral blood. In DNA, the CDR3 is TGCGCCAGCAGTCGAGGGGGAGTATACAATGAGCAGTTCTTC. Translating gives CASSRGGVYNEQFF.